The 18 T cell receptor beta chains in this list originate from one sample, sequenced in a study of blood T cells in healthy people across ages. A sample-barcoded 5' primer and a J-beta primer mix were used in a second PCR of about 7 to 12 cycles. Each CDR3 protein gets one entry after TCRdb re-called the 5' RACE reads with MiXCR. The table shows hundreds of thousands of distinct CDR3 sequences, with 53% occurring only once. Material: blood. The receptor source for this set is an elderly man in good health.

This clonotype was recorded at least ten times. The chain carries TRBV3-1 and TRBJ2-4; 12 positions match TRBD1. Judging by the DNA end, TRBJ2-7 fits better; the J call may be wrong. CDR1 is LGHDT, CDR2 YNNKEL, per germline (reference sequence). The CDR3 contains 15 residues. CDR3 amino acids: CASSLEGQGAYEQYF. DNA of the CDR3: TGTGCCAGCAGCCTTGAGGGACAGGGGGCTTACGAGCAGTACTTC.

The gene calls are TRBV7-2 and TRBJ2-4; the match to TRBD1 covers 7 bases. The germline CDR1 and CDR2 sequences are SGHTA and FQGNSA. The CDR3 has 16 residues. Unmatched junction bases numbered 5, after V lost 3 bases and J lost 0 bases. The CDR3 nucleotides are TGTGCCAGCAGCTTTTGGGACAGAGTAGCCAAAAACATTCAGTACTTC. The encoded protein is CASSFWDRVAKNIQYF.

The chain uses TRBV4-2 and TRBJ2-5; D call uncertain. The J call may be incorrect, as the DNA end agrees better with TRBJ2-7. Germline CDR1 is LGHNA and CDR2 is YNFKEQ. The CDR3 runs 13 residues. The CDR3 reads CASSQAHVGEQYF. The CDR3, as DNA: TGTGCCAGCAGCCAAGCCCACGTGGGCGAGCAGTACTTC.

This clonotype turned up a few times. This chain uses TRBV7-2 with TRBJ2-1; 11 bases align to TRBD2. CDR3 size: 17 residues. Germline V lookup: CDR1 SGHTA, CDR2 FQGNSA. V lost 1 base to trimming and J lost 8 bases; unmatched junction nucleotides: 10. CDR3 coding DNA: TGTGCCAGCAGCTTAGTCGTTAGCGGGAGGGCCACGGATGAGCAGTTCTTC. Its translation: CASSLVVSGRATDEQFF.

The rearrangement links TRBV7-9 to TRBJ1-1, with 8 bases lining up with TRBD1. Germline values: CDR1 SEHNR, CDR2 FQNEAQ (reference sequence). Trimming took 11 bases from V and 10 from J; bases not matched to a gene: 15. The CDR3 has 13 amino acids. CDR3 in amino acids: CAGERAGGYSAFF. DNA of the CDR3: TGTGCCGGGGAGCGGGCAGGGGGCTACTCAGCTTTCTTT.

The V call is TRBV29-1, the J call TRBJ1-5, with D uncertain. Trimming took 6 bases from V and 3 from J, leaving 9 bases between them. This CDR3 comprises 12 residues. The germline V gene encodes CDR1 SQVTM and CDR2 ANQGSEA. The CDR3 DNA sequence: TGCAGCGTACAGCTACTCAATCAGCCCCAGCATTTT. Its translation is CSVQLLNQPQHF.

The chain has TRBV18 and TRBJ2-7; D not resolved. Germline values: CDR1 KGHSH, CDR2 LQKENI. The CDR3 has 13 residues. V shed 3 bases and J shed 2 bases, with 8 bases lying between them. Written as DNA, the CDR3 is TGTGCCAGCTCACCCTACAGAACCTACGAGCAGTACTTC. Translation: CASSPYRTYEQYF. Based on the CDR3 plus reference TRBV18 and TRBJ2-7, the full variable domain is NAGVMQNPRHLVRRRGQEARLRCSPMKGHSHVYWYRQLPEEGLKFMVYLQKENIIDESGMPKERFSAEFPKEGPSILRIQQVVRGDSAAYFCASSPYRTYEQYFGPGTRLTVT.

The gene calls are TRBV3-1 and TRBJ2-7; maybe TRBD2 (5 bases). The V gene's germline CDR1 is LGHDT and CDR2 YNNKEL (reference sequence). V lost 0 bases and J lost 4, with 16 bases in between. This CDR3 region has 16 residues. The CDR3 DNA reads TGTGCCAGCAGCCAAGAGCGGACTCCCTCGTTGTACGAGCAGTACTTC. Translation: CASSQERTPSLYEQYF.

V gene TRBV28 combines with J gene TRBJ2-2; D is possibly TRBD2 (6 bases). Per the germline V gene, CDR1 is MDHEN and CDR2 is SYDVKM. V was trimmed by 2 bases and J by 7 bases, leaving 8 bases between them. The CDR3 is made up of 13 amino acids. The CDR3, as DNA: TGTGCCAGCAGTTTACGGGGGATCGGGGAGCTGTTTTTT. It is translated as CASSLRGIGELFF.

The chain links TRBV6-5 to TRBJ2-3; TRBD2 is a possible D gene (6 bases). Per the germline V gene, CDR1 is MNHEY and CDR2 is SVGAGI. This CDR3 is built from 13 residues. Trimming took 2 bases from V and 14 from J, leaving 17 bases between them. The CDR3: CASSYIGGRYAYF. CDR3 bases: TGTGCCAGCAGTTACATTGGGGGGAGATACGCGTATTTT.

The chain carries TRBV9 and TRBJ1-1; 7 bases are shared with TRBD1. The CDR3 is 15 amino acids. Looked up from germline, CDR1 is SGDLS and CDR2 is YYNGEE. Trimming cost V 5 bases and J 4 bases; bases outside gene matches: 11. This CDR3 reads CASRGTGVAGTEAFF. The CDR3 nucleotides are TGTGCCAGCAGGGGTACAGGGGTGGCGGGCACTGAAGCTTTCTTT.

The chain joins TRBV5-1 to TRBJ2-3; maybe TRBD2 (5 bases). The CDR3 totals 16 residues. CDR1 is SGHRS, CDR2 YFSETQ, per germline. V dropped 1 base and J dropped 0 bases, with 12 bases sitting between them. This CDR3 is CASSLNGGWSTDTQYF. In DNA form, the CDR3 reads TGCGCCAGCAGCTTGAATGGCGGGTGGAGCACAGATACGCAGTATTTT.

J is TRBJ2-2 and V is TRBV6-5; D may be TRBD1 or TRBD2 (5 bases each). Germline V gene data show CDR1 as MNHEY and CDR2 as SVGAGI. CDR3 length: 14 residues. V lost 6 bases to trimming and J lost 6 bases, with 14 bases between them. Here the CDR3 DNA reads TGTGCCAGCAGCCGGGACCCCCTTTCCGGGGAGCTGTTTTTT. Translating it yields CASSRDPLSGELFF.

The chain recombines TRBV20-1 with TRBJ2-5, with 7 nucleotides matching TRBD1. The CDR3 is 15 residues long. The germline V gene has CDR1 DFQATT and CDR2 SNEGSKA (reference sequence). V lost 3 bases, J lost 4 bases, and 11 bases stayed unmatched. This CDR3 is CSASPHPGQRETQYF. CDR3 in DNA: TGCAGTGCTAGTCCCCATCCGGGACAGAGAGAGACCCAGTACTTC.

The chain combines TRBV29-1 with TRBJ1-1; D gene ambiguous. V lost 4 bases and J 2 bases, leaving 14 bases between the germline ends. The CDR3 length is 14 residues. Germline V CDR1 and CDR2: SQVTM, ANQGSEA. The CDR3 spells CSVGKGSLNTEAFF. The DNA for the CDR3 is TGCAGCGTTGGGAAGGGCAGCCTAAACACTGAAGCTTTCTTT.

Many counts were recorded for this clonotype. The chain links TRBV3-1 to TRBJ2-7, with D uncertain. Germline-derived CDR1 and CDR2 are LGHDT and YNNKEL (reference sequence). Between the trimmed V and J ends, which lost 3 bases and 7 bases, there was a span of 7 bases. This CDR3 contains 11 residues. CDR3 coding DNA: TGTGCCAGCAGCCAGGGATCGGAGCAGTACTTC. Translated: CASSQGSEQYF.

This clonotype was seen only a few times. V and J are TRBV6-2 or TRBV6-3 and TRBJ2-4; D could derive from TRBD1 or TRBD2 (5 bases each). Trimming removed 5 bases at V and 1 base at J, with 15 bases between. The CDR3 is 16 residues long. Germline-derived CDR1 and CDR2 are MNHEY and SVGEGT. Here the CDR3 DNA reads TGTGCCAGCAGTCCGTCCCGGGACGGGGCCAAAAACATTCAGTACTTC. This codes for CASSPSRDGAKNIQYF.

CDR3 residues: CASSWASGSYEQYF. The CDR3 DNA reads as TGTGCCAGCAGCTGGGCTAGCGGGAGCTACGAGCAGTACTTC. The V call is TRBV11-2, the J call TRBJ2-7; 10 bases fit TRBD2. In germline, CDR1 is SGHAT, CDR2 FQNNGV. This CDR3 contains 14 residues. V lost 4 bases to trimming and J lost 3 bases; unmatched junction nucleotides: 3.